These 10 T cell receptor beta chains were sequenced from one sample in a study of T-cell reconstitution after alpha-beta-depleted transplantation in children. The authors prepared the TCRbeta library with unique molecular identifiers. TCRdb recomputed calls from the PCR reads with MiXCR, one row per CDR3 protein. Among approximately 500,000 distinct CDR3 sequences listed, 10% to 13% were seen once. The material sequenced was PBMCs, taken before TCRalphabeta/CD19-depleted stem cell transplant. The receptors come from a child aged 2 to 10 with inherited bone marrow failure, due to receive a stem cell transplant.

This clonotype was recorded many times. This chain links TRBV7-2 with TRBJ1-1; possibly TRBD1 for D (5 bases). Germline-derived CDR1 and CDR2 are SGHTA and FQGNSA. The CDR3 is 15 amino acids. V shed 1 base and J shed 5 bases, with 14 bases lying between them. The CDR3 region is CASSLVGGGGTEAFF. The CDR3 DNA sequence: TGTGCCAGCAGCTTAGTTGGGGGGGGTGGGACTGAAGCTTTCTTT. The entire variable domain, with the rest obtained from reference TRBV7-2 and TRBJ1-1, is as follows: GAGVSQSPSNKVTEKGKDVELRCDPISGHTALYWYRQSLGQGLEFLIYFQGNSAPDKSGLPSDRFSAERTGGSVSTLTIQRTQQEDSAVYLCASSLVGGGGTEAFFGQGTRLTVV.

This clonotype was counted many times. This sequence joins TRBV3-1 and TRBJ1-3; TRBD1 is a possible D gene (5 bases). The V and J ends lost 3 bases and 4 bases respectively, with 16 bases between them. The CDR3 is 16 residues long. Per the germline V gene, CDR1 is LGHDT and CDR2 is YNNKEL (reference sequence). The CDR3 bases are TGTGCCAGCAGCCACCCCTCCGAGTGGGACGGAAACACCATATATTTT. Residues: CASSHPSEWDGNTIYF. Filled out from reference TRBV3-1 and TRBJ1-3, the complete variable domain reads DTAVSQTPKYLVTQMGNDKSIKCEQNLGHDTMYWYKQDSKKFLKIMFSYNNKELIINETVPNRFSPKSPDKAHLNLHINSLELGDSAVYFCASSHPSEWDGNTIYFGEGSWLTVV.

The table lists this clonotype with many counts. J is TRBJ2-1 and V is TRBV6-2 or TRBV6-3, with D unclear. Deletions cut 2 bases from V and 2 bases from J, with 16 bases between. This CDR3 region has 17 residues. Looked up from germline, CDR1 is MNHEY and CDR2 is SVGEGT. CDR3 residues: CASSYVLTGVPYNEQFF. The CDR3 DNA reads TGTGCCAGCAGTTACGTTTTGACGGGTGTTCCCTACAATGAGCAGTTCTTC.

This clonotype was observed at least ten times. The chain carries TRBV6-5 and TRBJ1-4; unclear D gene. CDR1 and CDR2 from the germline V gene are MNHEY and SVGAGI. This CDR3 has 14 amino acids. Trimming removed 2 bases at V and 0 bases at J, with 4 bases between. CDR3 amino acids: CASSYPATNEKLFF. CDR3 coding DNA: TGTGCCAGCAGTTACCCGGCAACTAATGAAAAACTGTTTTTT.

There are a few counts of this clonotype. This chain uses TRBV4-3 with TRBJ2-1; the D is unclear. The CDR3 is made up of 14 amino acids. Germline V gene lookup returns CDR1 LGHNA and CDR2 YSLEER. Trimming stripped 8 bases from V and 6 bases from J, with 17 bases between. CDR3 sequence: CASPTRGIGNEQFF. DNA of the CDR3: TGCGCCAGCCCCACCAGAGGAATCGGCAATGAGCAGTTCTTC.

The chain recombines TRBV4-1 with TRBJ2-5; 7 nucleotides agree with TRBD2. The CDR3 length is 15 residues. Trimming cost V 1 base and J 4 bases; bases outside gene matches: 6. CDR1 is MGHRA and CDR2 is YSYEKL in the germline V gene. Here the CDR3 reads CASSQGNWGGETQYF. CDR3 nucleotides: TGCGCCAGCAGCCAAGGAAACTGGGGGGGAGAGACCCAGTACTTC.

Comment on this clonotype: With a much larger clone just one base away, this may be a read error. This chain joins TRBV3-1 and TRBJ2-2; D is uncertain. The CDR3 loop spans 16 amino acids. Germline assignment: CDR1 LGHDT and CDR2 YNNKEL (reference sequence). V lost 3 bases to trimming and J lost 6 bases, with 17 bases between them. CDR3 protein: CASSQFGLVGPGELFF. The DNA of the CDR3 is TGTGCCAGCAGCCAGTTCGGTTTAGTGGGTCCCGGGGAGCTGTTTTTT.

The chain links TRBV10-2 to TRBJ2-7; D gene ambiguous. Germline assignment: CDR1 WSHSY and CDR2 SAAADI. Trimming took off 2 bases at V and 7 bases at J, with 9 bases between the two ends. CDR3 length: 12 residues. CDR3 bases: TGCGCCAGCAGTGAGGGTGCTCGGGAGCAGTACTTC. Translating gives CASSEGAREQYF.

This clonotype was counted between two and nine times. This chain connects TRBV27 to TRBJ1-5, with D possibly TRBD1 on 6 matching bases. The CDR3 covers 17 residues. V gave up 5 bases and J gave up 2 bases, with 19 bases separating them. Looked up from germline, CDR1 is MNHEY and CDR2 is SMNVEV (reference sequence). The CDR3, as DNA: TGTGCCAGCAGTCCGCGGTCGGGGGGCGGGGGCAATCAGCCCCAGCATTTT. Protein sequence: CASSPRSGGGGNQPQHF.

This clonotype has ten or more counts. The chain couples TRBV29-1 to TRBJ2-5; 7 positions agree with TRBD2. Unmatched junction bases numbered 12, after V lost 6 bases and J lost 5 bases. Germline V gene data show CDR1 as SQVTM and CDR2 as ANQGSEA. This CDR3 has 14 amino acids. CDR3 nucleotides: TGCAGCGTGGAGACCACTAGCGTTGGGGAGACCCAGTACTTC. Protein product: CSVETTSVGETQYF.